This entry describes one T cell receptor (beta chain). The data originate from a study of T cells after yellow fever vaccination. Germline V gene data show CDR1 as SGHRS and CDR2 as YFSETQ. The CDR3 runs to 9 residues. V lost 4 bases to trimming and J lost 14 bases, with 4 bases between them. Via MiXCR, TCRdb re-called the 5' RACE reads, giving one row per CDR3 protein. The table shows 350,000 to 550,000 distinct CDR3 sequences, with roughly a sixth occurring only once. The starting material was PBMCs, obtained before the yellow fever booster vaccination. This TCR derives from a man between 18 and 35 years old who received the YFV17D yellow fever vaccine. The rearrangement links TRBV5-1 to TRBJ1-6; D call uncertain. The CDR3 spells CASSQTLHF. The CDR3 bases are TGCGCCAGCAGCCAGACCCTCCACTTT.